This TCR beta chain appears in the sequencing data of a study of shared clonotypes between healthy human individuals. Study-wide results and limits: Estimated richness values were generally larger in naive subsets than in memory subsets.

The ends were cut back, 5 bases at V and 3 bases at J, with 11 bases in the middle. Per germline, CDR1 SGHTA and CDR2 FQGNSA. The CDR3 is made up of 14 amino acids. The data were produced by immunoSEQ multiplex PCR, yet TCRdb's version contains in-frame clones alone and is incomplete. The sample lists roughly 1,100,000 clones, about 75% occurring once. Regarding this clone: Its antigen is still unknown.

This receptor was obtained from a man between 18 and 29 years old in good health. The gene calls are TRBV7-2 and TRBJ1-3, with D possibly matching TRBD1 (6 bases). The sequenced material came from memory CD4+ T cells sorted from blood. Documented subset: CD45RA-negative fraction. The CDR3 nucleotides are TGTGCCAGCAGCCCTACAGGGATTGGAAACACCATATATTTT. This translates into CASSPTGIGNTIYF.